This T cell receptor beta chain appears in the sequencing data of a study of radiotherapy plus CTLA-4 blockade in lung cancer. Overall study results and limits: Dynamics of early blood T cell clones, together with interferon-beta, were reportedly the best predictors of response.

The method was immunoSEQ multiplex PCR; TCRdb's version includes in-frame clones alone and lacks a portion of them. The data contain 40,000 to 50,000 clones, around 83% of them singletons. Of note for this clone: The antigen is undetermined.

Trimming cost V 0 bases and J 6 bases; bases outside gene matches: 8. The CDR3 sequence is 16 residues long. Per the germline V gene, CDR1 is MRHNA and CDR2 is SNTAGT. The sample consisted of peripheral blood, taken from a patient treated with radiotherapy plus ipilimumab. The V gene is TRBV6-4, the J gene TRBJ2-1; 7 positions agree with TRBD2. The source of this sequence is a human donor with non-small cell lung cancer who had stable disease on radiotherapy plus ipilimumab. CDR3 residues: CASSDSSSGPINEQFF. CDR3 nucleotide sequence: TGTGCCAGCAGTGACTCGTCTAGCGGTCCGATCAATGAGCAGTTCTTC.